This T cell receptor beta chain was retrieved from a study of TIL therapy for anti-PD-1-resistant metastatic lung cancer. In the study overall: Tumors had a median PD-L1 proportion score of 6%.

The time point: pre-treatment sample, taken before nivolumab and TIL therapy. Tumor tissue came from excised metastases, mostly pleural nodules or supraclavicular lymph nodes. Stage 4 NSCLC adults joined between 2017 and January 2020. Sequencing used immunoSEQ v3. Sequencing depth was approximately 2 million read pairs for survey level, roughly 4.5-6 million for deep. TCRdb's table, derived via immunoSEQ multiplex PCR, lists solely in-frame clones and lacks some. The table records approximately 97,000 clones, just over 65% of them present only once. This CDR3 region has 16 residues. Germline assignment: CDR1 SGHRS and CDR2 YFSETQ. V gave up 4 bases and J gave up 5 bases, with 21 bases separating them.

The V gene is TRBV5-1, the J gene TRBJ2-5; no definite D call. The sequence came from a person between 25 and 80 years old with non-small cell lung cancer. This specimen consisted of tumor tissue, obtained at baseline. This CDR3 is CASSPVSTSRIETQYF. CDR3 bases: TGCGCCAGCAGCCCAGTCTCTACCTCGAGGATTGAGACCCAGTACTTC.